The text below deals with one T cell receptor (beta chain). Its antigen is unknown. No base quality values were provided; no much bigger clone lies one nucleotide off. The entry originates in a study of cytomegalovirus exposure and HLA in healthy donors (dated by TCRdb to the late 2010s). Describing the broader study: According to a later analysis, the approximately 130 validation repertoires were produced on the same platform as the 666 repertoires of the first cohort. In addition to the first cohort of approximately 650 subjects, a separate validation cohort of 100 to 150 different subjects was used. The aim of the study was to test whether cataloging public T cell receptors could identify signatures of past pathogen exposure. The study combined high-throughput TCR immunosequencing, statistical association of individual TCRs with disease status, and machine learning to predict cytomegalovirus infection status. Study-level results and caveats: The validation cohort had no HLA typing available for a later analysis, so co-occurrence within that cohort was assessed over all 120 or so repertoires. It was suggested by the authors that the approach could potentially be generalized to other disease states and immunological phenotypes. A few of the identified cytomegalovirus-associated TCR beta chains were confirmed in vitro to be specific for cytomegalovirus antigens. The classifier was reported to diagnose cytomegalovirus status with high specificity and sensitivity in both the original cohort and the validation cohort. Of the cluster scores, around 95% were above 0 in a later analysis, which found that TCRs clustered in the first cohort also tended to co-occur in the 95 to 150 validation repertoires. While some public TCRs were present in many individuals, most TCR sequences turned up only very rarely across donors. In the study, some 160 TCR beta chains were listed as associated with cytomegalovirus.

The donors were included in the validation cohort of over a hundred subjects, a group kept apart from the roughly 700-subject first cohort. The CDR3 spans 13 residues, from the cysteine through the phenylalanine. The CDR3 DNA has 39 bases and is translated from base 1. The junction carries 10 bases between V and J, which are trimmed by 2 bases and 5 bases respectively. Libraries were constructed by the immunoSEQ multiplex PCR assay. In the source study's methods: A statistical classification framework was built to diagnose cytomegalovirus status from the catalog of TCR beta chain sequences. TCRdb holds this immuneACCESS table with in-frame rearrangements only. Some clones are missing; in checked studies, unresolved V genes explain under half, and the rest has no known cause. That table furnishes V, J and clone size, whereas the DNA furnished D and trimming. This sample gives about 200,000 clones in total; around 86% of them show up just once. The top ten clones comprise more than 1.1% of the sample.

The receptor was derived from a woman under 30 in good health and CMV-seronegative. Sequencing was performed on PBMCs. The rearrangement combines TRBV5-3 with TRBJ1-1; a tentative D match to TRBD1 spans 5 bases. TRBV5-3 belongs to the ORF category, with a function that is uncertain. The CDR3 in this case is CARSFSGITEAFF. The DNA sequence is given as TGTGCCAGAAGCTTTTCAGGGATAACTGAAGCTTTCTTT.